This TCR beta chain was captured in a study of blood T cells in healthy people across ages. Study results and caveats: Calculation of diversity from one million T cells yielded estimates considered to be underestimates.

Primers used in a second PCR of about 6 to 11 cycles were a sample-barcoded 5' primer and a J-beta primer mix. MiXCR was run by TCRdb on the 5' RACE reads, yielding one entry per CDR3 protein. The sample shows around 1.7 million distinct CDR3 sequences, 28% of them seen only once. Germline CDR1 and CDR2: DFQATT and SNEGSKA (reference sequence). J was trimmed by 9 bases and V by 6 bases; bases with no gene match: 10. The CDR3 runs to 14 residues. Regarding this clonotype: Antigen unknown.

Individuals who donated were healthy Caucasians from Russia aged 6 to 90. The chain links TRBV20-1 to TRBJ1-4; 10 positions match TRBD1. The clonotype originates from a young woman in good health. The sequenced sample consisted of blood. Written as DNA, the CDR3 is TGCAGTGCCAGGACAGGGGGGTTTGATAAAAAACTGTTTTTT. Protein sequence: CSARTGGFDKKLFF.